This passage covers 30 T cell receptor beta chains from one sample sequenced in a study of somatic mutations in cytotoxic T cells in rheumatoid arthritis. Profiling relied on immunoSEQ multiplex PCR, and the TCRdb table lists in-frame clones only, not all of them. The repertoire holds approximately 13,000 clones, with approximately 74% as singletons. Sequencing input: CD8+ T cells sorted from blood. The receptors originated from a man in his 70s in good health.

V usage is TRBV28 and J usage is TRBJ2-7, with 9 bases lining up with TRBD1. V lost 5 bases to trimming and J lost 4 bases; unmatched junction nucleotides: 9. This CDR3 region has 15 residues. In germline, CDR1 is MDHEN, CDR2 SYDVKM. CDR3 amino acids: CASSPLRGQGYEQYF. CDR3 bases: TGTGCCAGCAGTCCGCTGCGGGGACAGGGTTACGAGCAGTACTTC.

Worth noting for this clone: Distinct nucleotide sequences in the sample also encode this CDR3. This chain uses TRBV7-9 with TRBJ1-5; no firm D call. CDR3 length: 14 residues. V lost 1 base and J lost 3, with 7 bases in between. Germline V lookup: CDR1 SEHNR, CDR2 FQNEAQ (reference sequence). The CDR3 spells CASSLGGYNQPQHF. For the CDR3, the DNA is TGTGCCAGCAGCTTAGGGGGATACAATCAGCCCCAGCATTTT. Complete variable domain (other parts from reference TRBV7-9 and TRBJ1-5): DTGVSQNPRHKITKRGQNVTFRCDPISEHNRLYWYRQTLGQGPEFLTYFQNEAQLEKSRLLSDRFSAERPKGSFSTLEIQRTEQGDSAMYLCASSLGGYNQPQHFGDGTRLSIL.

The chain combines TRBV19 with TRBJ2-1; 8 bases are a match to TRBD2. Unmatched junction bases numbered 11, after V lost 10 bases and J lost 6 bases. CDR1 LNHDA and CDR2 SQIVND come from the germline V gene (reference sequence). This CDR3 contains 14 residues. The CDR3 region is CATDSGAYTNEQFF. Written as DNA, the CDR3 is TGTGCCACCGATAGCGGGGCCTACACCAATGAGCAGTTCTTC.

This clone occurred a few times. This chain connects TRBV29-1 to TRBJ2-7, with 10 nucleotides matching TRBD1. CDR1 is SQVTM, CDR2 ANQGSEA, per germline. Trimming at V came to 1 base and at J to 4 bases, leaving 10 bases not matched to a gene. The CDR3 has 16 amino acids. The CDR3 nucleotides are TGCAGCGTTGAAGGTCCCGGGGACAGGGGAACATACGAGCAGTACTTC. Translating gives CSVEGPGDRGTYEQYF.

The chain joins TRBV10-3 to TRBJ1-1, with a weak D call TRBD1 (5 bases). Germline V gene sequence: CDR1 ENHRY, CDR2 SYGVKD. V gave up 0 bases and J gave up 5 bases, with 10 bases separating them. The CDR3 covers 14 residues. In DNA, the CDR3 is TGTGCCATCAGTGAGTCGCAGGGAGGGACTGAAGCTTTCTTT. It yields the protein CAISESQGGTEAFF.

J is TRBJ1-1 and V is TRBV4-3; D possibly corresponds to TRBD1 (6 bases). Between the trimmed V and J ends, which lost 0 bases and 1 base, there was a span of 12 bases. The CDR3 contains 16 residues. The V gene's germline CDR1 is LGHNA and CDR2 YSLEER. In nucleotides, the CDR3 is TGCGCCAGCAGCCAAGACAGGGGCATTAGGAACACTGAAGCTTTCTTT. Translated: CASSQDRGIRNTEAFF.

This rearrangement joins TRBV7-8 to TRBJ2-2; D is tentatively TRBD1 or TRBD2 (5 bases each). Germline lookup yields CDR1 SGHVS and CDR2 FQNEAQ. The CDR3 is 14 amino acids. Between the trimmed V and J ends, which lost 1 base and 4 bases, there was a span of 7 bases. The CDR3 region is CASSLGGITGELFF. Here the CDR3 DNA reads TGTGCCAGCAGCTTAGGGGGGATCACCGGGGAGCTGTTTTTT.

The V gene is TRBV7-2, the J gene TRBJ2-5; 9 bases fit TRBD2. There are 16 residues in the CDR3. Germline assignment: CDR1 SGHTA and CDR2 FQGNSA. V lost 1 base and J lost 5; bases outside the gene matches: 8. The CDR3 DNA reads TGTGCCAGCAGCTTAGACTGGCGGGGGGGCAGGGAGACCCAGTACTTC. Amino acids: CASSLDWRGGRETQYF. The whole variable domain, filled in from reference TRBV7-2 and TRBJ2-5, reads GAGVSQSPSNKVTEKGKDVELRCDPISGHTALYWYRQSLGQGLEFLIYFQGNSAPDKSGLPSDRFSAERTGGSVSTLTIQRTQQEDSAVYLCASSLDWRGGRETQYFGPGTRLLVL.

The chain carries TRBV5-6 and TRBJ1-1; 8 nucleotides match TRBD1. Germline V gene lookup returns CDR1 SGHDT and CDR2 YYEEEE. This CDR3 comprises 15 residues. V dropped 0 bases and J dropped 3; count of bases not matched to a gene: 4. CDR3 amino acids: CASSLARTGYTEAFF. CDR3 DNA sequence: TGTGCCAGCAGCTTGGCGAGGACAGGGTACACTGAAGCTTTCTTT.

The table lists this clone with a count of one. CDR3 nucleotide sequence: TGTGCCAGCAGTTTGGGTGTGAGGGAGGCTTTCTTT. Its protein product is CASSLGVREAFF. This rearrangement joins TRBV28 to TRBJ1-1; D remains ambiguous. The CDR3 runs 12 residues. The germline V and J ends were trimmed by 3 bases and 11 bases, with 13 bases remaining between them. CDR1 and CDR2 from the germline V gene are MDHEN and SYDVKM.

This rearrangement joins TRBV7-3 to TRBJ2-5; the D gene is possibly TRBD2 (5 bases). The germline gives CDR1 SGHTA, CDR2 FQGTGA. The length of the CDR3 is 15 residues. Trimming stripped 5 bases from V and 5 bases from J, with 18 bases between. In DNA, the CDR3 is TGTGCCAGCAGCGCTTACAACGGGCGAGGGGAGACCCAGTACTTC. Translation: CASSAYNGRGETQYF.

The chain uses TRBV21-1 and TRBJ1-1; TRBD1, the table's D call, lacks a check against the DNA. TRBV21-1 is tagged as a pseudogene. The length of the CDR3 is 20 residues. The CDR3 sequence is CASSKEGGQGRRTRHTEAFF. The CDR3 bases are TGTGCCAGCAGCAAAGAAGGGGGACAAGGACGGAGGACGAGGCACACTGAAGCTTTCTTT.

The V and J genes are TRBV6-4 and TRBJ2-6; 7 nucleotides agree with TRBD1. Unmatched junction bases numbered 3, after V lost 4 bases and J lost 0 bases. Germline loops: CDR1 MRHNA, CDR2 SNTAGT. The CDR3 runs to 16 residues. CDR3 sequence: CASSAQGDSGANVLTF. As DNA, the CDR3 is TGTGCCAGCAGTGCTCAGGGGGACTCTGGGGCCAACGTCCTGACTTTC.

This clone was picked up a small number of times. The chain employs TRBV2 and TRBJ1-1; D is possibly TRBD1 (5 bases). V was shortened by 0 bases and J by 5 bases, with 13 bases between the two germline ends. CDR1 and CDR2 from the germline V gene are SNHLY and FYNNEI. This CDR3 has 15 amino acids. CDR3 in DNA: TGTGCCAGCAGTGAAGCCTCAGGGTTCGGGACTGAAGCTTTCTTT. Amino acids: CASSEASGFGTEAFF.

V usage is TRBV28 and J usage is TRBJ2-4, with 7 bases fitting TRBD2. The CDR3 sequence is 12 residues long. The V segment lost 2 bases and the J segment 8 bases; nucleotides outside the gene matches: 0. Germline CDR1 MDHEN, CDR2 SYDVKM. CDR3 residues: CASSLGGDIQYF. The CDR3 DNA follows: TGTGCCAGCAGTTTAGGGGGGGACATTCAGTACTTC.

This clone is medium-sized (0.01 to 0.1%) within its sample. The rearrangement links TRBV2 to TRBJ2-4, with D tentatively TRBD2 (6 bases). This CDR3 has 15 residues. Between the trimmed V and J ends, which lost 11 bases and 7 bases, there was a span of 24 bases. Germline V gene sequence: CDR1 SNHLY, CDR2 FYNNEI. DNA of the CDR3: TGTGCCTCATTCGAGGCAGGGAGCGCGGGGAACATTCAGTACTTC. This sequence encodes CASFEAGSAGNIQYF.

This clone is a singleton in its sample. This chain joins TRBV9 and TRBJ2-1; no definite D call. Germline loops: CDR1 SGDLS, CDR2 YYNGEE. This CDR3 has 15 residues. Trimming left V 0 bases short and J 0 bases short, with 7 bases between. DNA for the CDR3: TGTGCCAGCAGCGTAGCTACGAGCTCCTACAATGAGCAGTTCTTC. Translated, it gives CASSVATSSYNEQFF.

The chain recombines TRBV4-1 with TRBJ1-1; TRBD1 might be the D (6 bases). The V gene's germline CDR1 is MGHRA and CDR2 YSYEKL. V dropped 0 bases and J dropped 10 bases, with 12 bases sitting between them. CDR3 length: 13 amino acids. The CDR3 sequence: CASSQDGGAGAFF. CDR3 in DNA: TGCGCCAGCAGCCAAGACGGGGGGGCTGGAGCTTTCTTT.

This clone was seen only a few times. The chain couples TRBV28 to TRBJ2-7; 8 bases fit TRBD2. Germline CDR1 is MDHEN and CDR2 is SYDVKM. There are 14 residues in the CDR3. J was trimmed by 0 bases and V by 6 bases; bases with no gene match: 4. The CDR3 DNA reads TGTGCCAGCAGCCGTAGCGGGGCCTCCTACGAGCAGTACTTC. Translation gives CASSRSGASYEQYF. Looking up the rest from reference TRBV28 and TRBJ2-7 gives the full variable domain: DVKVTQSSRYLVKRTGEKVFLECVQDMDHENMFWYRQDPGLGLRLIYFSYDVKMKEKGDIPEGYSVSREKKERFSLILESASTNQTSMYLCASSRSGASYEQYFGPGTRLTVT.

There are a few counts of this clone. The chain carries TRBV4-1 and TRBJ1-2, with TRBD1 identical over 7 bases. The length of the CDR3 is 14 residues. V was clipped by 3 bases and J by 4 bases; unmatched bases: 5. Germline values: CDR1 MGHRA, CDR2 YSYEKL. The CDR3 DNA reads TGCGCCAGCAGCCATACACAGGGGAGCTATGGCTACACCTTC. Protein product: CASSHTQGSYGYTF.

The gene calls are TRBV29-1 and TRBJ1-2; 8 bases are a match to TRBD1. The germline gives CDR1 SQVTM, CDR2 ANQGSEA. J lost 5 bases, V lost 0 bases, and 11 bases had no gene match. This CDR3 contains 16 residues. Written as DNA, the CDR3 is TGCAGCGTTGAAGAGCTCCAACAGGGGGAGAATTATGGCTACACCTTC. This sequence encodes CSVEELQQGENYGYTF.

The gene calls are TRBV7-3 and TRBJ2-7, with D unresolved. The CDR3 length is 14 residues. Germline V gene sequence: CDR1 SGHTA, CDR2 FQGTGA. Trimming cost V 5 bases and J 5 bases, with 16 bases left between them. CDR3 amino acids: CASSTKSDGHEQYF. CDR3 DNA: TGTGCCAGCAGCACAAAGTCGGACGGACACGAGCAGTACTTC.

The chain couples TRBV19 to TRBJ2-6; D unclear. V lost 7 bases and J 0 bases, leaving 7 bases between the germline ends. The CDR3 spans 14 residues. Germline assignment: CDR1 LNHDA and CDR2 SQIVND (reference sequence). The CDR3 nucleotides are TGTGCCAGTATGCTGTACTCTGGGGCCAACGTCCTGACTTTC. This translates into CASMLYSGANVLTF.

The J gene is TRBJ2-7, the V gene TRBV6-5; TRBD1 agrees at 8 bases. CDR1 and CDR2 (germline): MNHEY, SVGAGI. The CDR3 runs to 15 residues. The trim removed 2 bases at V and 4 bases at J, leaving 7 bases unmatched. CDR3 sequence: CASSYRSGGAYEQYF. The CDR3 DNA follows: TGTGCCAGCAGTTACAGGTCAGGGGGCGCGTACGAGCAGTACTTC.

The CDR3 DNA follows: TGTGCCAGCAGTTACGATGGGGACGGCTACGAGCAGTACTTC. Its translation is CASSYDGDGYEQYF. V usage is TRBV6-5 and J usage is TRBJ2-7; D possibly uses TRBD1 or TRBD2 (5 bases each). The CDR3 totals 14 residues. In germline, CDR1 is MNHEY, CDR2 SVGAGI. The V and J ends lost 2 bases and 3 bases respectively, with 11 bases between them.

The V gene is TRBV7-9, the J gene TRBJ1-3, with unresolved D. The CDR3 spans 14 residues. The V and J ends lost 5 bases and 3 bases respectively, with 11 bases between them. The V gene's germline CDR1 is SEHNR and CDR2 FQNEAQ (reference sequence). CDR3 in amino acids: CASSPGEGGNTIYF. CDR3 DNA sequence: TGTGCCAGCAGCCCAGGAGAGGGTGGAAACACCATATATTTT.

The J gene is TRBJ2-7, the V gene TRBV5-4; D is unclear. Deletions cut 0 bases from V and 6 bases from J, with 7 bases between. Germline V gives CDR1 SGHNT, CDR2 YYREEE (reference sequence). There are 12 residues in the CDR3. CDR3 loop: CASSLDTGEQYF. In nucleotides, the CDR3 is TGTGCCAGCAGCTTGGATACGGGCGAGCAGTACTTC.

J is TRBJ2-7 and V is TRBV10-3; no firm D call. The V gene's germline CDR1 is ENHRY and CDR2 SYGVKD. The V end lost 4 bases, the J end lost 6 bases, and 10 bases lay between the germline ends. This CDR3 contains 12 residues. The chain's CDR3 is CAISVLTGEQYF. DNA for the CDR3: TGTGCCATCAGTGTATTGACCGGCGAGCAGTACTTC.

The chain employs TRBV28 and TRBJ1-5, with 7 bases matching TRBD1. Germline trimming cut 6 bases from V and 2 bases from J; bases unmatched to any gene: 10. The CDR3 is made up of 16 amino acids. Germline V gene data show CDR1 as MDHEN and CDR2 as SYDVKM. DNA for the CDR3: TGTGCCAGCAGGGGGGACCGGGACAGTCGCAATCAGCCCCAGCATTTT. It specifies CASRGDRDSRNQPQHF.

The chain recombines TRBV27 with TRBJ2-5, with a weak D call TRBD1 (5 bases). Per the germline V gene, CDR1 is MNHEY and CDR2 is SMNVEV (reference sequence). The CDR3 is 14 residues long. The ends were cut back, 6 bases at V and 4 bases at J, with 15 bases in the middle. CDR3 loop: CASSQEQGRETQYF. In DNA form, the CDR3 reads TGTGCCAGCAGCCAGGAGCAGGGAAGAGAGACCCAGTACTTC.